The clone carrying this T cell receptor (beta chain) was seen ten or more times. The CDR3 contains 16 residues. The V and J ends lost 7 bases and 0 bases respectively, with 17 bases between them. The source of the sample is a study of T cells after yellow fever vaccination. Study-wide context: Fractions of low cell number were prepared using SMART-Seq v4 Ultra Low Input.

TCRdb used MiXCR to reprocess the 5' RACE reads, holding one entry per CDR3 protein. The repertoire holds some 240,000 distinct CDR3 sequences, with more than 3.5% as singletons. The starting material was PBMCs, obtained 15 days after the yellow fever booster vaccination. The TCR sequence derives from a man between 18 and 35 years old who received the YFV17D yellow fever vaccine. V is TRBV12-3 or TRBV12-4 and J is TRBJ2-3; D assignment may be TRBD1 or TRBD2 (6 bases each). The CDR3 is CASIPRWGASTDTQYF. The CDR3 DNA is TGTGCCAGCATCCCTAGGTGGGGGGCTAGCACAGATACGCAGTATTTT.